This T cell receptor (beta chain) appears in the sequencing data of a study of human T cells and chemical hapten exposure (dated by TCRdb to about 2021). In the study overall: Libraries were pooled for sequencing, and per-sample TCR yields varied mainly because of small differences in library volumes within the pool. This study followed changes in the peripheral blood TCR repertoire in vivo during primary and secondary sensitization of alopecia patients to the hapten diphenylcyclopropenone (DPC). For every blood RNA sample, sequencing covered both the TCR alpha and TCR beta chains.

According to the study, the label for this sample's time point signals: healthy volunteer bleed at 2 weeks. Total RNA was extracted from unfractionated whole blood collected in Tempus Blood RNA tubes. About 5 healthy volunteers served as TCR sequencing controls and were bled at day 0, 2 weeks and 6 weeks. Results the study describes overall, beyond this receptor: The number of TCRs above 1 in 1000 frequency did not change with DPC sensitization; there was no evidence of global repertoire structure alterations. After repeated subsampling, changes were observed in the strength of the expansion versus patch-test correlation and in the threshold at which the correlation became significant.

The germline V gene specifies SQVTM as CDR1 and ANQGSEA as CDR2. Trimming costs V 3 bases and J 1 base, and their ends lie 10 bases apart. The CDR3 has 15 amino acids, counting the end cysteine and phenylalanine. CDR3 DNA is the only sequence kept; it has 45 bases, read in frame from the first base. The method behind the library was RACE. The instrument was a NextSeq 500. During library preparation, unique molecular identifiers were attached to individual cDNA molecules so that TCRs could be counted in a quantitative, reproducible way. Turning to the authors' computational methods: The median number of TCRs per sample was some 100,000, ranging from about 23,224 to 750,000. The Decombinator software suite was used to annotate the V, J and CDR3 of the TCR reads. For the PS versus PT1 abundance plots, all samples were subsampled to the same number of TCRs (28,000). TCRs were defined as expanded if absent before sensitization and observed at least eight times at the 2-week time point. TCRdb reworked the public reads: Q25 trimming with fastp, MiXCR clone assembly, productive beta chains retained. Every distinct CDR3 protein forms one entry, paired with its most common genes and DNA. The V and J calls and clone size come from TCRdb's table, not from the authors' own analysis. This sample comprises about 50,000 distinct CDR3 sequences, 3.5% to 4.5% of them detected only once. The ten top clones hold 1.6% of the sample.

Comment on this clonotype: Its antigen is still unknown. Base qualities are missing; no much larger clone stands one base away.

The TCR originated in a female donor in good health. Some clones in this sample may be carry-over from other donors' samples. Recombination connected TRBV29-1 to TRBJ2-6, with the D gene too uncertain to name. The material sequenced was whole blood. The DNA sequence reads TGCAGCGTTGATGGGCCGGATTCTGGGGCCAACGTCCTGACTTTC. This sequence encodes CSVDGPDSGANVLTF.